Below, 19 T cell receptor beta chains from the same sample are listed, as sequenced in a study of T cell clonality in common variable immunodeficiency. Study-wide findings and caveats: Common variable immunodeficiency TCR beta sequences reportedly had fewer deletions and N-nucleotide insertions.

Sequencing was performed with immunoSEQ multiplex PCR; in TCRdb, only in-frame clones are kept and a portion is missing. The data show some 27,000 clones, with none appearing a single time. Antigens for these TCRs are unknown. The specimen sequenced was peripheral blood mononuclear cells. The receptors here all came from a human donor with common variable immunodeficiency.

This clone was seen ten or more times. Read data end 3 residues before the CDR3 end; the end is taken from the germline J gene. The V and J genes are TRBV7-2 and TRBJ2-5; TRBD1 matches 10 bases. Germline V CDR1 and CDR2: SGHTA, FQGNSA. Trimming at V came to 5 bases and at J to 5 bases, leaving 5 bases not matched to a gene. The CDR3 contains 14 residues. Incomplete CDR3 DNA: TGTGCCAGCAGCCCCGGACAGGGGGAGGAGACC. Residues: CASSPGQGEET. The complete CDR3 reads CASSPGQGEETQYF.

Ten or more counts support this clone. Incomplete CDR3 DNA: TGTGCCAGCAGCCCTGGGAAGCGGGAGACC. Translated: CASSPGKRET. The whole CDR3 protein is CASSPGKRETQYF. The chain recombines TRBV5-4 with TRBJ2-5, with D possibly TRBD2 on 5 matching bases. The read ends 3 residues early relative to the CDR3; the germline J gene fills the gap. The CDR3 contains 13 residues. Germline V gene data show CDR1 as SGHNT and CDR2 as YYREEE (reference sequence). V was pared by 4 bases and J by 5 bases, with 12 bases between.

This clone was seen at least ten times. The read terminates 3 residues ahead of where the CDR3 ends, so the germline J gene completes it. This sequence joins TRBV11-2 and TRBJ1-2; D unresolved. From germline, CDR1 is SGHAT and CDR2 FQNNGV. This CDR3 is 13 amino acids long. Trimming removed 0 bases from V and 7 bases from J, with 9 bases in between. CDR3 DNA, as far as it was read: TGTGCCAGCAGCTTAGACACCTTCGGTGGC. Encoded protein: CASSLDTFGG. The whole CDR3 is CASSLDTFGGYTF.

This clone was counted a few times. The read gets to within 3 residues of the CDR3 end, and the germline J gene fills in the rest. The rearrangement joins TRBV30 to TRBJ1-4; unclear D gene. Trimming cost V 2 bases and J 4 bases, with 17 bases left between them. Germline V gene lookup returns CDR1 GTSNPN and CDR2 SVGIG (reference sequence). This CDR3 is 16 amino acids long. The CDR3 is CAWSTKNPGVNEKLFF. The CDR3 DNA, read in part, is TGTGCCTGGAGTACAAAGAACCCCGGGGTTAATGAAAAA.

This clone was found many times. The read ends 3 residues early relative to the CDR3; the germline J gene fills the gap. The chain couples TRBV20-1 to TRBJ2-1; no clear D. Trimming removed 6 bases from V and 5 bases from J, with 23 bases in between. CDR3 length equals 16 residues. In germline, CDR1 is DFQATT, CDR2 SNEGSKA (reference sequence). CDR3 bases read: TGCAGTGCCGTATCAACAGCCAGCCAGGCTCACAATGAG. Amino acids: CSAVSTASQAHNE. The complete CDR3 protein is CSAVSTASQAHNEQFF.

This clone was seen only a few times. CDR3 DNA (partial): TGTGCCAGCCGACTAGCGGGGGGGAACAATGAG. As protein: CASRLAGGNNE. The full CDR3 protein is CASRLAGGNNEQFF. This chain uses TRBV7-2 with TRBJ2-1; 14 bases are a match to TRBD2. The sequenced fragment ends 3 residues before the CDR3 boundary, so the rest is inferred from the germline J gene. This CDR3 contains 14 residues. Germline V gene sequence: CDR1 SGHTA, CDR2 FQGNSA. J lost 5 bases, V lost 8 bases, and 2 bases had no gene match.

On this clone: Read data end 3 residues before the CDR3 end; the end is taken from the germline J gene. V gene TRBV6-2 or TRBV6-3 combines with J gene TRBJ1-5; 7 bases map to TRBD1. From germline, CDR1 is MNHEY and CDR2 SVGEGT. The CDR3 is 15 amino acids. The trim removed 6 bases at V and 2 bases at J, leaving 7 bases unmatched. The CDR3 is CASSTTGSGNQPQHF. The sequenced CDR3 bases are TGTGCCAGCAGCACGACAGGGAGCGGCAATCAGCCC.

This clone was observed a few times. The observed sequence ends 3 residues before the CDR3 terminus, with the missing tail filled in from the germline J gene. J is TRBJ2-1 and V is TRBV19; 9 bases match TRBD2. J was trimmed by 5 bases and V by 7 bases; bases with no gene match: 6. CDR3 length: 14 residues. Per the germline V gene, CDR1 is LNHDA and CDR2 is SQIVND (reference sequence). The sequenced part of the CDR3 DNA is TGTGCCAGTACCGGGCGGGGGGGAAACAATGAG. Amino acids: CASTGRGGNNE. The full-length CDR3 reads as CASTGRGGNNEQFF.

This clone was found many times. Read data end 3 residues before the CDR3 end; the end is taken from the germline J gene. V usage is TRBV18 and J usage is TRBJ1-5, with a tentative D call TRBD1 (6 bases). Germline values: CDR1 KGHSH, CDR2 LQKENI. There are 14 residues in the CDR3. The V end lost 5 bases, the J end lost 6 bases, and 14 bases lay between the germline ends. Incomplete CDR3 DNA: TGTGCCAGCTCATCACAGGAACAGGGTCAGCCC. This encodes CASSSQEQGQP. The whole CDR3 protein reads CASSSQEQGQPQHF.

This clone was counted at least ten times. The DNA ends 3 residues before the CDR3 does, and the rest of the CDR3 is filled in from the germline J gene. The J gene is TRBJ2-7, the V gene TRBV5-1, with D maybe TRBD2 (7 bases). CDR1 is SGHRS and CDR2 is YFSETQ in the germline V gene. Trimming took 2 bases from V and 5 from J, leaving 14 bases between them. The CDR3 has 14 amino acids. CDR3 DNA, as far as it was read: TGCGCCAGCAGCTTAGAGGGGGGGATTGACGAG. It specifies CASSLEGGIDE. The whole CDR3 sequence reads CASSLEGGIDEQYF.

This clone has only a few counts. Read coverage stops 3 residues before the CDR3 terminus; the germline J gene supplies the remainder. The genes are TRBV19 and TRBJ2-3, with a tentative D call TRBD1 (5 bases). Trimming left V 6 bases short and J 0 bases short, with 10 bases between. Germline lookup yields CDR1 LNHDA and CDR2 SQIVND (reference sequence). The CDR3 runs to 14 residues. Partial CDR3 DNA: TGTGCCAGTAGGGACACACCAAGCACAGATACG. Residues: CASRDTPSTDT. The full CDR3 protein is CASRDTPSTDTQYF.

This clone was seen a handful of times. CDR3 DNA, as far as it was read: TGTGCCAGCAGCTTTTCTTTCCGGGGTGTCACTGAA. Amino acid sequence: CASSFSFRGVTE. The whole CDR3 protein is CASSFSFRGVTEAFF. The chain uses TRBV11-2 and TRBJ1-1; no definite D call. The read halts 3 residues ahead of the CDR3 end, with the missing end drawn from the germline J gene. CDR3 length: 15 amino acids. Germline loops: CDR1 SGHAT, CDR2 FQNNGV. V was shortened by 3 bases and J by 4 bases, with 15 bases between the two germline ends.

Points on this clone: Read data end 3 residues before the CDR3 end; the end is taken from the germline J gene. This chain uses TRBV7-9 with TRBJ1-6; 7 bases map to TRBD1. The CDR3 is 15 residues long. The germline gives CDR1 SEHNR, CDR2 FQNEAQ (reference sequence). V shed 2 bases and J 4 bases; nucleotides not matched to a gene: 2. CDR3 DNA (partial): TGTGCCAGCAGCTTAAACAGGGGATATAATTCACCC. Translation gives CASSLNRGYNSP. Given in full, the CDR3 is CASSLNRGYNSPLHF.

This clone was counted a few times. Read data end 3 residues before the CDR3 end; the end is taken from the germline J gene. This chain uses TRBV7-6 with TRBJ2-7, with D perhaps assigned TRBD1 or TRBD2 (6 bases each). V was shortened by 5 bases and J by 3 bases, with 14 bases between the two germline ends. The CDR3 sequence is 14 residues long. CDR1 is SGHVS and CDR2 is FNYEAQ in the germline V gene. The CDR3 loop is CASSDSQGGYEQYF. The CDR3 bases that were read are TGTGCCAGCAGCGACTCACAGGGAGGCTACGAG.

This clone was seen at least ten times. The read is 3 residues too short to cover the CDR3 end, so that end is filled in from the germline J gene. J is TRBJ2-1 and V is TRBV29-1; possible D gene TRBD2, 7 bases. The germline V and J ends were trimmed by 1 base and 2 bases, with 12 bases remaining between them. The CDR3 extends over 15 amino acids. Germline values: CDR1 SQVTM, CDR2 ANQGSEA. CDR3 region: CSVEARGGAYNEQFF. The sequenced part of the CDR3 DNA is TGCAGCGTTGAAGCTCGCGGGGGCGCCTACAATGAG.

As to this clone: The read stops 3 residues short of the end of the CDR3; the missing end is completed from the germline J gene. The gene calls are TRBV7-6 and TRBJ2-7; D may be TRBD2 (5 bases). Looked up from germline, CDR1 is SGHVS and CDR2 is FNYEAQ. V was pared by 1 base and J by 0 bases, with 7 bases between. This CDR3 comprises 14 residues. CDR3 residues: CASSLEAVSYEQYF. The CDR3 DNA, read in part, is TGTGCCAGCAGCTTAGAAGCGGTCTCCTACGAG.

Points on this clone: The CDR3 goes on 3 residues after the read ends, and that part is filled in from the germline J gene. J is TRBJ1-1 and V is TRBV5-5, with a possible D match to TRBD1 (5 bases). The V gene lost 4 bases and the J gene lost 0 bases, with 13 bases spanning the gap. Germline V lookup: CDR1 SGHKS, CDR2 YYEKEE (reference sequence). The CDR3 is 15 amino acids. The CDR3 sequence: CASSLTGIMNTEAFF. The CDR3 DNA, read in part, is TGTGCCAGCAGCCTAACAGGAATCATGAACACTGAA.

This clone was seen a few times. The read is 3 residues too short to cover the CDR3 end, so that end is filled in from the germline J gene. The V call is TRBV19, the J call TRBJ1-2; 7 bases line up with TRBD1. CDR1 and CDR2 from the germline V gene are LNHDA and SQIVND (reference sequence). The CDR3 spans 13 residues. V shed 4 bases, J shed 3 bases, and the junction held 2 bases outside the gene matches. CDR3 residues: CASSTTGDYGYTF. The part of the CDR3 DNA that was read is TGTGCCAGTAGTACAACAGGGGACTATGGC.

This clone was observed a few times. The CDR3 end is not reached by the read, which stops 3 residues before it; the germline J gene fills it in. The V call is TRBV7-3, the J call TRBJ2-7; 7 bases fit TRBD1. Germline CDR1 SGHTA, CDR2 FQGTGA. This CDR3 region has 15 residues. V trimming: 2 bases; J trimming: 1 base; junction bases outside the gene matches: 5. The covered CDR3 bases are TGTGCCAGCAGCTTACCAGGACAGGTATCCTACGAG. Translating it yields CASSLPGQVSYE. The whole CDR3 reads CASSLPGQVSYEQYF.